This TCR beta chain is drawn from a study of blood T cell repertoires in COVID-19. In the study overall: Some COVID-19 samples were acute and others convalescent; all came from the United States, Italy and Spain. T cells, B-cell-depleted T cells, or PBMCs provided the cDNA or gDNA that served as material.

Authors' data handling: Amplified reference gene primers provided the basis for estimating nucleated cell counts. Libraries were prepared by immunoSEQ multiplex PCR; TCRdb keeps only in-frame clonotypes and omits some of them. V, J and clone size are taken as reported in that table, and D and trimming were inferred from the DNA itself. The sample includes 60,000 to 75,000 clones, roughly four fifths of them seen just once. The CDR3 extends over 15 amino acids. Germline V lookup: CDR1 MNHEY, CDR2 SVGAGI. Losses at the gene ends were 6 bases for V and 1 base for J; bases not matched to a gene: 7. This TCR was recovered from a human donor in a cohort sampled during active COVID-19. The genes are TRBV6-5 and TRBJ1-1, with 8 positions matching TRBD1. What was sequenced was peripheral blood. CDR3 sequence: CASRKQGAGNTEAFF. The CDR3 bases are TGTGCCAGCAGGAAGCAGGGGGCTGGGAACACTGAAGCTTTCTTT.